This T cell receptor beta chain was profiled in a study of shared clonotypes between healthy human individuals. The study, taken as a whole, reports: Sequencing depth was expected to affect clonotype sharing among donors.

Here immunoSEQ multiplex PCR was the method, and the copy in TCRdb shows in-frame clones only, minus some. This table has 470,000 or so clones, around 85% appearing once. HIV-negative, healthy adults without recent acute infections or vaccinations were the donors. The CDR3 extends over 13 amino acids. From germline, CDR1 is LNHDA and CDR2 SQIVND (reference sequence). V lost 2 bases to trimming and J lost 4 bases, with 8 bases between them. A remark on this clone: Its cognate antigen is unknown.

This clonotype was obtained from a woman aged 40 to 50 in good health. Some clones in this sample may be carry-over from other donors' samples. V and J are TRBV19 and TRBJ1-2, with D possibly TRBD1 on 5 matching bases. Sequencing input: PBMCs. The CDR3 here is CASSIQGSYGYTF. The DNA for the CDR3 is TGTGCCAGTAGTATACAGGGTTCCTATGGCTACACCTTC.